Sequencing of this T cell receptor beta chain was carried out in a study of blood T cells in healthy people across ages. They isolated at least 7 million PBMCs from each sample. This clonotype showed up just a few times. Through a sample-barcoded 5' primer and a J-beta primer mix, a second PCR was run for 7 to 11 cycles. TCRdb re-called the 5' RACE reads through MiXCR, storing one row per CDR3 protein. The sample includes some 890,000 distinct CDR3 sequences, roughly 29% seen only once; the top ten take roughly 10%. These data also featured in a second study, about T cells of mothers and their children. From that paper: Researchers report slightly higher, though non-significant, overlap in related mother-child pairs than in unrelated pairs. No persistent microchimeric T cell clones were detected at approximately 91 clones per million clonotypes sensitivity.

The sample comprised blood. The origin of this receptor is a woman aged 35 to 49 in good health.

For the CDR3, the DNA is TGTGCCAGCAGTTTATTCCAGGGGGCAGGGGAGACCCAGTACTTC. Encoded protein: CASSLFQGAGETQYF. V gene TRBV27 combines with J gene TRBJ2-5; 8 bases are a match to TRBD1. J lost 5 bases, V lost 1 base, and 6 bases had no gene match. The CDR3 runs to 15 residues. Per the germline V gene, CDR1 is MNHEY and CDR2 is SMNVEV (reference sequence).